What follows is one T cell receptor (beta chain) and its context. The data stem from a study of blood T cell repertoires in COVID-19. Across the whole study: Donors in the United States, Italy and Spain gave samples during acute or convalescent COVID-19. Sources were T cells, B-cell-depleted T cells, or PBMCs; the material itself was cDNA or gDNA.

In the source study's methods: For nucleated cells, counts were estimated from reference gene primer amplification. Clones were sequenced by immunoSEQ multiplex PCR, and TCRdb holds only the in-frame ones, with some missing. The V and J calls and clone size come from that table; D and trimming were worked out from the DNA. The data contain 200,000 to 300,000 clones, 70% to 75% of them singletons. CDR3 size: 15 residues. CDR1 and CDR2 from the germline V gene are MNHEY and SVGAGI. V was cut by 6 bases and J by 17 bases, with 26 bases left in between. The sample comprised peripheral blood. This rearrangement joins TRBV6-5 to TRBJ1-6; D is possibly TRBD1 (6 bases). The receptor comes from a woman aged 80 or over with acute or convalescent COVID-19. CDR3 in DNA: TGTGCCAGCAGGTCAACCGGGACAAATCGTCCCGCGGTCCACTTT. Its protein is CASRSTGTNRPAVHF.